This record covers a single TCR beta chain. The data stem from a study of blood T cell repertoires in COVID-19. Study overall: Samples of COVID-19 (acute and convalescent) were obtained from the United States, Italy and Spain. The analysed material was cDNA or gDNA that came from T cells, B-cell-depleted T cells, or PBMCs.

Original analysis: Reference gene primers were amplified, and this amplification served to estimate nucleated cell counts. Sequencing was performed with immunoSEQ multiplex PCR; in TCRdb, only in-frame clones are kept and a portion is missing. V, J and clone size are taken as reported in that table, and D and trimming were inferred from the DNA itself. This sample yields about 120,000 clones, of which 80% to 90% are seen a single time; around 10% belongs to the top ten. Sequenced material: peripheral blood. This receptor was taken from a human donor in a cohort sampled during active COVID-19.

The CDR3 bases are TGTGCCAGCAGTTACGAGCGGGGGCTGACCGGGGAGCTGTTTTTT. It is translated as CASSYERGLTGELFF. The genes are TRBV6-6 and TRBJ2-2; 8 bases line up with TRBD2. Germline-derived CDR1 and CDR2 are MNHNY and SVGAGI (reference sequence). The trim removed 2 bases at V and 5 bases at J, leaving 4 bases unmatched. The CDR3 totals 15 residues.